Listed below are T cell receptor beta chains from one sample, sequenced in a study of metastatic and nonmetastatic thyroid tumors. TCRdb re-called the PCR reads with MiXCR. The table shows tens of thousands of clones, with 20% to 25% occurring only once. Sequenced input: blood. Source of these receptors: a female donor with papillary thyroid cancer or a benign thyroid nodule (not recorded which). Some clones in this sample may be carry-over from other donors' samples. The CDR3 runs from the conserved cysteine through the conserved F or W. D genes are given only for firm matches. Size tells how often a clone was seen (once, few, many) or the class of an expanded clone, and some rows leave it out.

-	TRBV11-2	13	-	TRBJ1-1	TGTGCCCGGCCTTGGCGCCGGGGCACTGAAGCTTTCTTT	CARPWRRGTEAFF
-	TRBV7-9	15	many	TRBJ2-5	TGTGCCAGCAGCTTAGTAACTTCGGGAGTAGAGACCCAGTACTTC	CASSLVTSGVETQYF
TRBD1	TRBV7-9	14	many	TRBJ2-7	TGTGCCAGCAGCACGGGACAGGGTATTTACGAGCAGTACTTC	CASSTGQGIYEQYF
-	TRBV19	15	many	TRBJ2-6	TGTGCCAGTAGTATTCGCCCCGACGGGGCCAACGTCCTGACTTTC	CASSIRPDGANVLTF
-	TRBV28	12	medium-sized	TRBJ1-3	TGTGCCAGCAGTTTAGGGCCGTACTCCATATATTTT	CASSLGPYSIYF
-	TRBV20-1	16	many	TRBJ1-6	TGCAGTGCTACCCCAGGAACTAGCTCCTATAATTCACCCCTCCACTTT	CSATPGTSSYNSPLHF
-	TRBV9	14	many	TRBJ2-5	TGTGCCAGCAGCGTAGAGGACATAGGGGAGACCCAGTACTTC	CASSVEDIGETQYF
-	TRBV5-1	14	many	TRBJ2-5	TGCGCCAGCAGCCTGCTCACGGGGGCAGAGACCCAGTACTTC	CASSLLTGAETQYF
TRBD1	TRBV9	15	many	TRBJ2-3	TGTGCCAGCAGCGTAGGCGGGACAGGGGCCAATACGCAGTATTTT	CASSVGGTGANTQYF
TRBD2	TRBV2	13	many	TRBJ2-7	TGTGCCAGCTCGCGCGGGAGGGGGGGGGAGCAGTACTTC	CASSRGRGGEQYF